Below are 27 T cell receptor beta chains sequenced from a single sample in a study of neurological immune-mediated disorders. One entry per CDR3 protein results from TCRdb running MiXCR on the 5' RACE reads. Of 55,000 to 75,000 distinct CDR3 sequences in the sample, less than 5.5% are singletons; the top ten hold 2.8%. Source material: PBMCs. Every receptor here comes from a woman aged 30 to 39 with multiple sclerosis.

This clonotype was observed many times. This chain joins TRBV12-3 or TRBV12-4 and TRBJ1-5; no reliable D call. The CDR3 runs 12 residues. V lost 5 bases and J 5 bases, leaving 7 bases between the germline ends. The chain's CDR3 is CASSRQHQPQHF. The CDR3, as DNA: TGTGCCAGCAGTCGGCAGCATCAGCCCCAGCATTTT.

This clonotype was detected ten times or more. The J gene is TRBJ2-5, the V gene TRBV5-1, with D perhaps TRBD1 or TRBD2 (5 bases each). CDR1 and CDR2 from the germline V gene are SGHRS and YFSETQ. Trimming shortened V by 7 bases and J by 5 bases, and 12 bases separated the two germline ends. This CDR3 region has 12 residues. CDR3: CASSEWGETQYF. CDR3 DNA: TGCGCCAGCTCAGAATGGGGGGAGACCCAGTACTTC.

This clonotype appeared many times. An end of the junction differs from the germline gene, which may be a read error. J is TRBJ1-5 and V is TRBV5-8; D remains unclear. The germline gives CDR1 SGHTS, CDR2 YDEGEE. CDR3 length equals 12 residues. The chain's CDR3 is CASSNQNQPQNF. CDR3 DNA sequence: TGTGCCAGCAGCAATCAGAATCAGCCCCAGAATTTT.

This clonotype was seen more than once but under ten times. The CDR3 nucleotides read TGCAGTGCTAGATGGATCAATGCCGACAGGGGGAACACTGAAGCTTTCTTT. It is translated as CSARWINADRGNTEAFF. This chain links TRBV20-1 with TRBJ1-1, with TRBD1 identical over 8 bases. CDR1 and CDR2 (germline): DFQATT, SNEGSKA (reference sequence). After removal of 2 bases from V and 1 base from J, the junction contained 12 bases not matched to a gene. The CDR3 covers 17 residues.

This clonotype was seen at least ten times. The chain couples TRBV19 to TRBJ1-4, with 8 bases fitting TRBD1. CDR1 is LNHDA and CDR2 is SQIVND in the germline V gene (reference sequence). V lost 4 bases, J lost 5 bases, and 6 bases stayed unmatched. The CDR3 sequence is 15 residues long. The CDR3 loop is CASSTPGGANEKLFF. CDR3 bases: TGTGCCAGTAGTACACCAGGGGGCGCGAATGAAAAACTGTTTTTT.

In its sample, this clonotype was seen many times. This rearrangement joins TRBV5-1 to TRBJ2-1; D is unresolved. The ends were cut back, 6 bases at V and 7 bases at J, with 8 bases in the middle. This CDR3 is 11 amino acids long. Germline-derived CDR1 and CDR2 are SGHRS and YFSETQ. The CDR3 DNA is TGCGCCAGCACCCTCGCAAATGAGCAGTTCTTC. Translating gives CASTLANEQFF.

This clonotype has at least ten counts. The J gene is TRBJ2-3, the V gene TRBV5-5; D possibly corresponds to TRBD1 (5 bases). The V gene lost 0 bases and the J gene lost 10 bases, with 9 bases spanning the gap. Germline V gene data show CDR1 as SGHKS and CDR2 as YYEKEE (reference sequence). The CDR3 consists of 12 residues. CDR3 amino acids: CASSLGQSAQYF. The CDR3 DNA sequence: TGTGCCAGCAGCTTGGGACAGTCAGCGCAGTATTTT.

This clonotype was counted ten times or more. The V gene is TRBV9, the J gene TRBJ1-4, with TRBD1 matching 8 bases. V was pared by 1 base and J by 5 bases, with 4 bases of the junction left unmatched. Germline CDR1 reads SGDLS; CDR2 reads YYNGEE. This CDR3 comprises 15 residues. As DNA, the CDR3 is TGTGCCAGCAGCGTACCAACAGGGGGGAATGAAAAACTGTTTTTT. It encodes CASSVPTGGNEKLFF.

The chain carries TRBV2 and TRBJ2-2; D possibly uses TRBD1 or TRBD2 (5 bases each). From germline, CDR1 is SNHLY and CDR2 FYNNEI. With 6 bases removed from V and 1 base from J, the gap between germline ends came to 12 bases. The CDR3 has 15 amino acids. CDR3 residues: CASSARDQNTGELFF. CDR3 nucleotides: TGTGCCAGCAGCGCTAGGGACCAGAACACCGGGGAGCTGTTTTTT.

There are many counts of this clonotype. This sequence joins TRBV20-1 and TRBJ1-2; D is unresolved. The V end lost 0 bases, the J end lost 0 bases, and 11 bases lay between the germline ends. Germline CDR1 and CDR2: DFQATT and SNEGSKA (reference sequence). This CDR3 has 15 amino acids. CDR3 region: CSARDALGPNYGYTF. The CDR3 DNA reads TGCAGTGCTAGAGATGCCCTCGGGCCTAACTATGGCTACACCTTC.

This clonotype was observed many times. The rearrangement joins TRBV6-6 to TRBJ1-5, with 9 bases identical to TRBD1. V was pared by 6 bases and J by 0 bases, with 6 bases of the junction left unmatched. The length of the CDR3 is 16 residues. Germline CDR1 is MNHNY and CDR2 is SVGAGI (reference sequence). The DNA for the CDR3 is TGTGCCAGCAGACGTGACAGGGGGAATAGCAATCAGCCCCAGCATTTT. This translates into CASRRDRGNSNQPQHF.

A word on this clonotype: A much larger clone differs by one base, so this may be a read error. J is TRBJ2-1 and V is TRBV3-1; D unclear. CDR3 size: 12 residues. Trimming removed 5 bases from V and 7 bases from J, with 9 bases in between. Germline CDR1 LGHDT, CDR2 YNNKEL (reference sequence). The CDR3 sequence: CASSTIGNEQFF. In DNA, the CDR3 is TGTGCCAGCAGCACAATCGGGAATGAGCAGTTCTTC.

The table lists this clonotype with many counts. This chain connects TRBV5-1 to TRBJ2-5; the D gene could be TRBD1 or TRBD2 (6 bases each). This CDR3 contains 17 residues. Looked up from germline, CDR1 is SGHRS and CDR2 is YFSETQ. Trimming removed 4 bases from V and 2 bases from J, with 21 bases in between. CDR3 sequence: CASSLGGLKQLQETQYF. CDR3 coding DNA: TGCGCCAGCAGCCTAGGGGGGCTGAAACAGCTTCAAGAGACCCAGTACTTC.

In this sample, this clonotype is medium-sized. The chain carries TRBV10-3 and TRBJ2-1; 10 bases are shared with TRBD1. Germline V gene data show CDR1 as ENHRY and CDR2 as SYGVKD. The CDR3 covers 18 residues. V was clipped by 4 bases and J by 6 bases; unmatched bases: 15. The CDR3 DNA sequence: TGTGCCATCAGTGGGATCAGGGACAGGGGCAAGTCAGTCAATGAGCAGTTCTTC. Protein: CAISGIRDRGKSVNEQFF.

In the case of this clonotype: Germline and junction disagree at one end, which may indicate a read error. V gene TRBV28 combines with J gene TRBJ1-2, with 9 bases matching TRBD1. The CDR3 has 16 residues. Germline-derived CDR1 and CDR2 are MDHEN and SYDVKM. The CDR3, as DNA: TGTGTCAGCACCGTAAGGACAGGGGAAATTAACTATGGCTACACCTTC. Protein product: CVSTVRTGEINYGYTF.

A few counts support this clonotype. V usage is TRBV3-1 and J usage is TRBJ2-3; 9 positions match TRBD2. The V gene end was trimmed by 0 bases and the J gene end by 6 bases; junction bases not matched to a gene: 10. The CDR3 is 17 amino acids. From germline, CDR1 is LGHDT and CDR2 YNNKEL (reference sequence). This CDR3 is CASSQEQAGGAVDTQYF. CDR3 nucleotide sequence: TGTGCCAGCAGCCAAGAGCAGGCGGGGGGGGCGGTCGATACGCAGTATTTT.

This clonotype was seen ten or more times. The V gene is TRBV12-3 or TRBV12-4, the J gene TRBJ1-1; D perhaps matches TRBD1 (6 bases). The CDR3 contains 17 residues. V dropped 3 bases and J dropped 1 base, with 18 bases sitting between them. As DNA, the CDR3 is TGTGCCAGCAGTTTTATGAAGGGGGTAAGCAAGAACACTGAAGCTTTCTTT. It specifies CASSFMKGVSKNTEAFF.

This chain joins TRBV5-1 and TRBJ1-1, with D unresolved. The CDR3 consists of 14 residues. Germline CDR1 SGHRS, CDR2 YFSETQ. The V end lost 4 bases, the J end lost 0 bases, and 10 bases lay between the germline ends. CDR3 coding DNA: TGCGCCAGCAGCCCGGAACGCGTGAACACTGAAGCTTTCTTT. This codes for CASSPERVNTEAFF. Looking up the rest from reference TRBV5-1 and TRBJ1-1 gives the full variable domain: KAGVTQTPRYLIKTRGQQVTLSCSPISGHRSVSWYQQTPGQGLQFLFEYFSETQRNKGNFPGRFSGRQFSNSRSEMNVSTLELGDSALYLCASSPERVNTEAFFGQGTRLTVV.

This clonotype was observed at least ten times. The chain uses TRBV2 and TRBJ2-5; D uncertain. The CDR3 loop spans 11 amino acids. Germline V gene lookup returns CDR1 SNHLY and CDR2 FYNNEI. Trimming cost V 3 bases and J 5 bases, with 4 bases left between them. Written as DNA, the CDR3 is TGTGCCAGCAGTGAGGTGGAGACCCAGTACTTC. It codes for CASSEVETQYF. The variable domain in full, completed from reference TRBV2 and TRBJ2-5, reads EPEVTQTPSHQVTQMGQEVILRCVPISNHLYFYWYRQILGQKVEFLVSFYNNEISEKSEIFDDQFSVERPDGSNFTLKIRSTKLEDSAMYFCASSEVETQYFGPGTRLLVL.

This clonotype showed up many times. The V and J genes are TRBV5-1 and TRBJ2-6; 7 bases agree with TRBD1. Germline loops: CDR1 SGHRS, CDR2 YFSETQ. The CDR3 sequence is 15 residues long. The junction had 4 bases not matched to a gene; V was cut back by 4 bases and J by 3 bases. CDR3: CASSDDRVGANVLTF. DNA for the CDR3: TGCGCCAGCAGCGACGACAGGGTTGGGGCCAACGTCCTGACTTTC.

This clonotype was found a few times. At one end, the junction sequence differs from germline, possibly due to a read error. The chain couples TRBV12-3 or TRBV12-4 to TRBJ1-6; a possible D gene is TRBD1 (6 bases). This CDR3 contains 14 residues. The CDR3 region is CASSLQGGNSPLNF. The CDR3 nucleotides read TGTGCCAGCAGTTTACAAGGGGGGAATTCACCCCTCAACTTT.

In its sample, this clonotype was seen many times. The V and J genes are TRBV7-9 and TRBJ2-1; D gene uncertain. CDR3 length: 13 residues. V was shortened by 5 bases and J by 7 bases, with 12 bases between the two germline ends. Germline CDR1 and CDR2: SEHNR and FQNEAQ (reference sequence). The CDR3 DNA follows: TGTGCCAGCAGCGTGAGTGGTAGGAATGAGCAGTTCTTC. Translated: CASSVSGRNEQFF.

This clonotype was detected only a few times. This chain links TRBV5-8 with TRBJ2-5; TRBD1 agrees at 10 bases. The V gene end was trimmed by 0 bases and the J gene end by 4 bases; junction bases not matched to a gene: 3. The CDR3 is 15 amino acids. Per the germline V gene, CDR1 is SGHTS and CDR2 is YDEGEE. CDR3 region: CASSLVGQGLETQYF. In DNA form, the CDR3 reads TGTGCCAGCAGCTTGGTGGGACAGGGGTTAGAGACCCAGTACTTC.

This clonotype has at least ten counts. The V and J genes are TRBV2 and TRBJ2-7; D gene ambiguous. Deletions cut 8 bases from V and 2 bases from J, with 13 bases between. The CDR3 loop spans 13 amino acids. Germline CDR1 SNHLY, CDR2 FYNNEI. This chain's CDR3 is CASQIGPPYEQYF. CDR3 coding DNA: TGTGCCAGCCAAATCGGACCACCCTACGAGCAGTACTTC.

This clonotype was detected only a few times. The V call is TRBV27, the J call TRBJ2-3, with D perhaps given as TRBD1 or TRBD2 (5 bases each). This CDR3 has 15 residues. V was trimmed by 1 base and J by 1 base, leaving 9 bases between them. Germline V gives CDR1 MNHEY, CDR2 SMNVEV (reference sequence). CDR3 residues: CASSLWDGGTDTQYF. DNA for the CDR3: TGTGCCAGCAGTTTATGGGACGGAGGCACAGATACGCAGTATTTT.

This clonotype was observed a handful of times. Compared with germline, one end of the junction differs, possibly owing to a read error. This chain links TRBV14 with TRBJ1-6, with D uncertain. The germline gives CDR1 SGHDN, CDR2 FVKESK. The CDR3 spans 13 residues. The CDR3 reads CASNQVSNSPLHF. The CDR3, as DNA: TGTGCCAGCAACCAAGTATCGAATTCACCCCTCCACTTT.

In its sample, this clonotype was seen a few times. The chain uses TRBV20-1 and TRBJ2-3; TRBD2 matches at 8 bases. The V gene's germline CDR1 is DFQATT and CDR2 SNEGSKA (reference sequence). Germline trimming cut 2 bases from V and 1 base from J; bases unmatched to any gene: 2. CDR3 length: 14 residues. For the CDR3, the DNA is TGCAGTGCTAGACTAGCGGGCGGCACAGATACGCAGTATTTT. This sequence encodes CSARLAGGTDTQYF.